This is a list of T cell receptor beta chains from one sample in a study of blood T cell repertoires in COVID-19. Using immunoSEQ multiplex PCR, the repertoire was profiled, and TCRdb retains in-frame clones only, with some absent. The sample gives about 82,000 clones, about 85% of which show up once; approximately 20% is in the top ten. Input material: peripheral blood. The receptor set was obtained from a man at least 80 years old with active or convalescent COVID-19. Each CDR3 is given with its conserved first and last residue. D genes are given only for firm matches. The size entry is marked missing in some rows and otherwise reads once, few, many or a size class.

d_gene	j_gene	v_gene	abundance	CDR3nt	CDR3aa
.	TRBJ1-2	TRBV19	.	TGTGCCAGTAGTCCGCGACAGCTTAGTTTGGTTGGCTACACCTTC	CASSPRQLSLVGYTF
.	TRBJ1-1	TRBV21-1	once	TGTGCCAGCAGCCTTCCCGGAAAGGGGGCCACTGAAGCTTTCTTT	CASSLPGKGATEAFF
TRBD1	TRBJ1-4	TRBV5-1	.	TGCGCCAGCAGCCTGGACAGGGTACACGAAAAACTGTTTTTT	CASSLDRVHEKLFF
.	TRBJ1-4	TRBV6-6	.	TGTGCCAGCAGTTACCCCCAGGATAATGAAAAACTGTTTTTT	CASSYPQDNEKLFF
.	TRBJ1-4	TRBV25-1	.	TGTGCCAGCACCCTCAACAGCCAAAAACTGTTTTTT	CASTLNSQKLFF
TRBD1	TRBJ2-1	TRBV5-1	.	TGCGCCAGCAGCACCGGAGACAGGGGTGAAATCGATGAGCAGTTCTTC	CASSTGDRGEIDEQFF
TRBD2	TRBJ2-5	TRBV28	.	TGTGCCAGCCGGGGGGGGCCGTGGGAGACCCAGTACTTC	CASRGGPWETQYF
TRBD2	TRBJ2-2	TRBV9	.	TGTGCCAGCAGGGAATCCGGGACTAGCGGGGCCGGGGAGCTGTTTTTT	CASRESGTSGAGELFF
.	TRBJ1-5	TRBV20-1	.	TGCAGTGCGAGTCAGGGATGGGGGGTGGGTCAGCCCCAGCATTTT	CSASQGWGVGQPQHF
TRBD2	TRBJ2-1	TRBV27	.	TGTGCCAGCAGTCCGGGGACTAGCGGCTTATACAATGAGCAGTTCTTC	CASSPGTSGLYNEQFF